The source of this TCR beta chain is a study of blood T cell repertoires in COVID-19. For the study at large: Donors in the United States, Italy and Spain gave samples during acute or convalescent COVID-19. Sample material is recorded as cDNA or gDNA derived from T cells, B-cell-depleted T cells, or PBMCs.

Note on this clone: Different DNA sequences within this sample yield the same CDR3.

Methods used by the authors: Amplification from reference gene primers served as the basis for estimated nucleated cell counts. Produced via immunoSEQ multiplex PCR; TCRdb's table is partial and in-frame only. V, J and clone size were drawn from that table, and D and trimming were deduced from the DNA. In the table there are 300,000 to 400,000 clones, 75% to 90% of which are singletons. CDR1 is SGHRS and CDR2 is YFSETQ in the germline V gene. The CDR3 contains 14 residues. Trimming removed 0 bases at V and 3 bases at J, with 10 bases between. While infection was still active, Seattle patients were enrolled and then followed longitudinally.

The V and J genes are TRBV5-1 and TRBJ2-7; perhaps TRBD1 as D (5 bases). This receptor was identified in an older woman with COVID-19, enrolled during active disease. Sequences were obtained from peripheral blood. The CDR3 spells CASSLAGQGYEQYF. In DNA form, the CDR3 reads TGCGCCAGCAGCTTGGCTGGTCAGGGCTACGAGCAGTACTTC.